The 30 T cell receptor beta chains below were found in one sample sequenced in a study of T cells after yellow fever vaccination. TCRdb re-called the 5' RACE reads with MiXCR, one entry per CDR3 protein. This table holds about 220,000 distinct CDR3 sequences, 2.5% to 3.5% found once. The source was CD4+ T cells sorted from PBMCs, collected 10 days after the yellow fever booster vaccination. All receptors come from a man between 18 and 35 years old who received the YFV17D yellow fever vaccine.

This clonotype was seen a handful of times. The rearrangement links TRBV12-3 or TRBV12-4 to TRBJ2-5, with 9 positions matching TRBD2. The V and J ends lost 4 bases and 5 bases, in that order; junction bases with no gene match: 11. The CDR3 spans 16 residues. This CDR3 reads CASSSSGSGGFETQYF. For the CDR3, the DNA is TGTGCCAGCAGTTCCTCAGGGAGCGGGGGGTTCGAGACCCAGTACTTC.

There are many counts of this clonotype. The rearrangement uses TRBV29-1 and TRBJ2-3; D ambiguous. Germline CDR1 reads SQVTM; CDR2 reads ANQGSEA. V was trimmed by 1 base and J by 1 base, leaving 9 bases between them. The CDR3 is made up of 14 amino acids. The CDR3 DNA follows: TGCAGCGTTGAAGCCCCGTCGGGCACAGATACGCAGTATTTT. Protein product: CSVEAPSGTDTQYF.

At least ten counts were recorded for this clonotype. The J gene is TRBJ2-5, the V gene TRBV11-2; D possibly corresponds to TRBD2 (6 bases). Germline assignment: CDR1 SGHAT and CDR2 FQNNGV. The CDR3 has 14 amino acids. The ends were cut back, 3 bases at V and 4 bases at J, with 12 bases in the middle. The CDR3 coding sequence is TGTGCCAGCAGCTTTTCGTCCGGGAGAGAGACCCAGTACTTC. Protein product: CASSFSSGRETQYF.

This clonotype has more than one count but fewer than ten. The chain carries TRBV5-1 and TRBJ2-3; no clear D gene. The CDR3 covers 17 residues. Between the trimmed V and J ends, which lost 1 base and 1 base, there was a span of 16 bases. CDR1 SGHRS and CDR2 YFSETQ come from the germline V gene. This CDR3 is CASSLLGSQTGTDTQYF. The CDR3 DNA is TGCGCCAGCAGCTTGCTGGGATCGCAAACTGGCACAGATACGCAGTATTTT.

This clonotype has only a few counts. The chain has TRBV7-9 and TRBJ2-3; unclear D gene. This CDR3 contains 14 residues. Germline V gene lookup returns CDR1 SEHNR and CDR2 FQNEAQ (reference sequence). V was shortened by 3 bases and J by 4 bases, with 11 bases between the two germline ends. The CDR3 DNA sequence: TGTGCCAGCAGCTTGGGTCGCCCTGCAGATACGCAGTATTTT. This encodes CASSLGRPADTQYF.

This chain connects TRBV20-1 to TRBJ1-2; D possibly corresponds to TRBD1 (5 bases). This CDR3 spans 11 amino acids. From germline, CDR1 is DFQATT and CDR2 SNEGSKA (reference sequence). V was pared by 5 bases and J by 9 bases, with 13 bases between. In DNA form, the CDR3 reads TGCAGTGCTTATACCCAGGGTAGCTACACCTTC. Amino acids: CSAYTQGSYTF.

Many counts were recorded for this clonotype. The chain has TRBV18 and TRBJ2-5, with D unresolved. Trimming pared 0 bases from V and 1 base from J, leaving 3 bases between. This CDR3 region has 13 residues. Germline V gene lookup returns CDR1 KGHSH and CDR2 LQKENI. This CDR3 is CASSPPVQETQYF. The CDR3 DNA reads TGTGCCAGCTCACCACCGGTCCAAGAGACCCAGTACTTC.

In this sample, this clonotype turned up many times. This chain links TRBV11-2 with TRBJ2-1; no clear D gene. CDR1 is SGHAT, CDR2 FQNNGV, per germline. V was clipped by 1 base and J by 3 bases, with 19 bases between them. The CDR3 has 18 residues. CDR3 DNA sequence: TGTGCCAGCAGCTTAGGGGGTCGGGCTCGCCACTACTACAATGAGCAGTTCTTC. It translates to CASSLGGRARHYYNEQFF. Drawing the rest from reference TRBV11-2 and TRBJ2-1, the complete variable domain is EAGVAQSPRYKIIEKRQSVAFWCNPISGHATLYWYQQILGQGPKLLIQFQNNGVVDDSQLPKDRFSAERLKGVDSTLKIQPAKLEDSAVYLCASSLGGRARHYYNEQFFGPGTRLTVL.

The chain is built from TRBV20-1 and TRBJ2-7; D may correspond to TRBD1 or TRBD2 (5 bases each). This CDR3 region has 16 residues. The V gene's germline CDR1 is DFQATT and CDR2 SNEGSKA (reference sequence). Deletions cut 0 bases from V and 0 bases from J, with 15 bases between. CDR3 protein: CSARDLGTGRSYEQYF. CDR3 sequence (DNA): TGCAGTGCTAGAGACCTCGGTACGGGGCGCTCCTACGAGCAGTACTTC.

This clonotype was found a few times. This sequence joins TRBV27 and TRBJ1-3; D remains unclear. Between the trimmed V and J ends, which lost 1 base and 4 bases, there was a span of 5 bases. The germline CDR1 and CDR2 sequences are MNHEY and SMNVEV (reference sequence). The CDR3 extends over 13 amino acids. CDR3 nucleotides: TGTGCCAGCAGTTTATGGAAGGGAAACACCATATATTTT. Translation gives CASSLWKGNTIYF.

This clonotype was detected ten times or more. The rearrangement links TRBV5-1 to TRBJ2-1; D call uncertain. The CDR3 is made up of 14 amino acids. Germline values: CDR1 SGHRS, CDR2 YFSETQ. V was pared by 3 bases and J by 12 bases, with 19 bases between. This CDR3 reads CASSSQVGVSGQFF. The CDR3 nucleotides are TGCGCCAGCAGCTCCCAGGTTGGGGTCAGTGGGCAGTTCTTC.

This clonotype appeared a few times. The chain links TRBV14 to TRBJ1-1; D gene unclear. Trimming took off 2 bases at V and 1 base at J, with 11 bases between the two ends. The CDR3 loop spans 15 amino acids. Germline V lookup: CDR1 SGHDN, CDR2 FVKESK. CDR3 sequence reads: CASSQQEVGNTEAFF. The CDR3 DNA sequence: TGTGCCAGCAGCCAACAGGAGGTGGGGAACACTGAAGCTTTCTTT.

This chain joins TRBV6-2 or TRBV6-3 and TRBJ2-7; possible D gene TRBD2, 6 bases. Germline V gene sequence: CDR1 MNHEY, CDR2 SVGEGT. The V gene lost 7 bases and the J gene lost 4 bases, with 11 bases spanning the gap. This CDR3 has 12 residues. The CDR3 DNA follows: TGTGCCAGCACCGACGGGGGTTACGAGCAGTACTTC. Its protein product is CASTDGGYEQYF.

This chain joins TRBV19 and TRBJ1-1, with D perhaps TRBD1 (5 bases). The V gene lost 4 bases and the J gene lost 4 bases, with 10 bases spanning the gap. There are 13 residues in the CDR3. Germline V gene sequence: CDR1 LNHDA, CDR2 SQIVND (reference sequence). CDR3 loop: CASSTQGFTEAFF. CDR3 DNA: TGTGCCAGTAGTACGCAGGGATTCACTGAAGCTTTCTTT.

This clonotype was recorded a few times. This chain links TRBV7-3 with TRBJ2-4; perhaps TRBD1 as D (5 bases). CDR1 and CDR2 from the germline V gene are SGHTA and FQGTGA. The CDR3 extends over 15 amino acids. V was trimmed by 5 bases and J by 1 base, leaving 12 bases between them. CDR3 DNA: TGTGCCAGCAGCCTCGACAGTACGGCCAAAAACATTCAGTACTTC. Translating gives CASSLDSTAKNIQYF.

This clonotype came up many times. The rearrangement joins TRBV7-2 to TRBJ2-5; D possibly corresponds to TRBD2 (7 bases). The CDR3 totals 14 residues. From germline, CDR1 is SGHTA and CDR2 FQGNSA. Trimming took 5 bases from V and 3 from J, leaving 13 bases between them. CDR3 in DNA: TGTGCCAGCAGCAGGGGGGGGGCCGAAGAGACCCAGTACTTC. It codes for CASSRGGAEETQYF.

This clonotype has more than one count but fewer than ten. This rearrangement joins TRBV6-5 to TRBJ1-3; D remains ambiguous. Trimming cost V 0 bases and J 0 bases, with 12 bases left between them. CDR1 MNHEY and CDR2 SVGAGI come from the germline V gene. The CDR3 is 17 residues long. CDR3 sequence (DNA): TGTGCCAGCAGTTACTCGAGGGTTAAACTCTCTGGAAACACCATATATTTT. It encodes CASSYSRVKLSGNTIYF.

This clonotype was picked up many times. The chain employs TRBV7-3 and TRBJ2-5; D gene uncertain. This CDR3 spans 14 amino acids. Trimming stripped 3 bases from V and 5 bases from J, with 13 bases between. In germline, CDR1 is SGHTA, CDR2 FQGTGA. This chain's CDR3 is CASSLGGPRETQYF. CDR3 nucleotides: TGTGCCAGCAGCTTGGGTGGCCCCCGCGAGACCCAGTACTTC.

This clonotype was observed at least ten times. The rearrangement joins TRBV25-1 to TRBJ1-2; no definite D call. V dropped 8 bases and J dropped 4 bases, with 17 bases sitting between them. Looked up from germline, CDR1 is MGHDK and CDR2 is SYGVNS. The CDR3 runs 14 residues. CDR3 loop: CASSPPGQPYGYTF. The CDR3 bases are TGTGCCAGCTCCCCTCCGGGCCAGCCCTATGGCTACACCTTC.

This clonotype was detected a few times. The chain couples TRBV7-2 to TRBJ1-2; D uncertain. The V end lost 0 bases, the J end lost 8 bases, and 7 bases lay between the germline ends. The CDR3 runs to 12 residues. Germline lookup yields CDR1 SGHTA and CDR2 FQGNSA. The CDR3 protein is CASSLALWGYTF. The CDR3 region has the DNA TGTGCCAGCAGCTTAGCGCTCTGGGGCTACACCTTC.

About this clonotype: A much bigger clone sits one base away, suggesting this may be a read error. The CDR3 spells CATSSGLAALTDTQYF. DNA of the CDR3: TGCGCCACCAGCTCCGGCTTGGCAGCCCTCACAGATACGCAGTATTTT. The V and J genes are TRBV5-1 and TRBJ2-3; D uncertain. This CDR3 is built from 16 residues. Looked up from germline, CDR1 is SGHRS and CDR2 is YFSETQ.

The genes are TRBV12-3 or TRBV12-4 and TRBJ2-7; the D call may be TRBD1 or TRBD2 (5 bases each). The CDR3 totals 12 residues. Trimming stripped 3 bases from V and 5 bases from J, with 8 bases between. In DNA, the CDR3 is TGTGCCAGCAGTTTTTGGGGGAACGAGCAGTACGTC. This encodes CASSFWGNEQYV.

The sample holds a few counts of this clonotype. The rearrangement links TRBV21-1 to TRBJ2-6; the table gives TRBD1 as D, unverified against the DNA. TRBV21-1 is given as a pseudogene. The CDR3 has 17 residues. CDR3 sequence: CATRPGQGGRGANVLTF. CDR3 nucleotide sequence: TGTGCCACCCGTCCGGGACAGGGTGGTAGGGGGGCCAACGTCCTGACTTTC.

This clonotype was seen a handful of times. This chain uses TRBV4-3 with TRBJ1-1; D uncertain. V dropped 0 bases and J dropped 0 bases, with 8 bases sitting between them. This CDR3 is built from 15 residues. Germline V gives CDR1 LGHNA, CDR2 YSLEER. CDR3 sequence: CASSQDERLNTEAFF. In DNA, the CDR3 is TGCGCCAGCAGCCAAGATGAGCGATTGAACACTGAAGCTTTCTTT.

This clonotype appeared a few times. CDR3 in DNA: TGCGCCAGCAGCTTGATCCCGGCTAGCACAGATACGCAGTATTTT. Translated, it gives CASSLIPASTDTQYF. V gene TRBV5-1 combines with J gene TRBJ2-3; no firm D call. The CDR3 is made up of 15 amino acids. V was trimmed by 1 base and J by 0 bases, leaving 9 bases between them. Per germline, CDR1 SGHRS and CDR2 YFSETQ. Combining the CDR3 with reference TRBV5-1 and TRBJ2-3 gives the whole variable domain KAGVTQTPRYLIKTRGQQVTLSCSPISGHRSVSWYQQTPGQGLQFLFEYFSETQRNKGNFPGRFSGRQFSNSRSEMNVSTLELGDSALYLCASSLIPASTDTQYFGPGTRLTVL.

The J gene is TRBJ1-5, the V gene TRBV6-5, with 7 bases aligning to TRBD1. V trimming: 6 bases; J trimming: 6 bases; junction bases outside the gene matches: 5. Germline loops: CDR1 MNHEY, CDR2 SVGAGI. The CDR3 length is 13 residues. The chain's CDR3 is CASSNQGVQPQHF. The CDR3 DNA reads as TGTGCCAGCAGCAACCAGGGGGTTCAGCCCCAGCATTTT.

V is TRBV20-1 and J is TRBJ2-5, with unresolved D. Germline-derived CDR1 and CDR2 are DFQATT and SNEGSKA (reference sequence). V gave up 6 bases and J gave up 2 bases, with 10 bases separating them. The CDR3 spans 12 residues. The CDR3 reads CSAPALQETQYF. The CDR3 DNA sequence: TGCAGTGCGCCGGCCCTACAAGAGACCCAGTACTTC.

This clonotype was seen repeatedly, ten times or more. The chain combines TRBV3-1 with TRBJ2-1; unclear D gene. The CDR3 runs to 14 residues. CDR1 is LGHDT and CDR2 is YNNKEL in the germline V gene (reference sequence). V was cut by 1 base and J by 10 bases, with 14 bases left in between. As DNA, the CDR3 is TGTGCCAGCAGCCAAGGGACCACCACTTGGGAGCAGTTCTTC. It encodes CASSQGTTTWEQFF.

This clonotype was found a few times. V and J are TRBV7-2 and TRBJ2-3; D is unclear. This CDR3 region has 13 residues. Germline CDR1 is SGHTA and CDR2 is FQGNSA. V lost 7 bases, J lost 6 bases, and 14 bases lay in between. The CDR3 coding sequence is TGTGCCAGCAACCTAAATCGTATGGATACGCAGTATTTT. Its protein product is CASNLNRMDTQYF.

The sample holds many counts of this clonotype. The genes are TRBV5-1 and TRBJ1-4; 8 bases line up with TRBD1. This CDR3 is built from 18 residues. The germline V gene has CDR1 SGHRS and CDR2 YFSETQ. V was pared by 4 bases and J by 6 bases, with 17 bases of the junction left unmatched. The CDR3 DNA follows: TGCGCCAGCAGCGTTGTTCCTCCGGGACAGGAGCAACATGAAAAACTGTTTTTT. The encoded protein is CASSVVPPGQEQHEKLFF.